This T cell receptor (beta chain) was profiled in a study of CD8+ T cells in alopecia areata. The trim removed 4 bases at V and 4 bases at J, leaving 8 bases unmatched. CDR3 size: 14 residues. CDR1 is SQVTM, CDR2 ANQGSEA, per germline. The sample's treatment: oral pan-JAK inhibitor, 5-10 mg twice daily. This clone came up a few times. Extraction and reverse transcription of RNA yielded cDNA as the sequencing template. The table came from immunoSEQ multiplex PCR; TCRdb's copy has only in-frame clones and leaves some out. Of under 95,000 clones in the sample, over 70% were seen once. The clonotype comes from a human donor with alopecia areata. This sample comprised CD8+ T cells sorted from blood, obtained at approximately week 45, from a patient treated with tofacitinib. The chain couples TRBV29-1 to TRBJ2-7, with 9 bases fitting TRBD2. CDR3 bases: TGCAGCGTTGTGGGTAGCGGGGGACCATACGAGCAGTACTTC. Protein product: CSVVGSGGPYEQYF.